What follows describes a single TCR beta chain. Its binding antigen is unknown. No much larger clone is present one base from it, and per-base qualities are unavailable. Genomic DNA was extracted from sorted cells for sequencing of the TCRbeta CDR3 region. The immunoSEQ Assay was used for sequencing of TCRbeta CDR3 regions. This is the immuneACCESS table as TCRdb keeps it, with only in-frame sequences that have V and J called. A part of the clones is gone; compared with another copy, unresolved V genes explain less than half, and the rest is unexplained. Within this sample are around 41,000 clones, with 85% of them counted one time only. Jointly, the top ten make up roughly 2.7% of the sample. These data belong to a study of OX40 agonist ivuxolimab in advanced cancers. Looking at the study overall: Ivuxolimab was an agonistic, fully human IgG2 monoclonal antibody directed against OX40 (CD134), a costimulatory receptor. Intravenous ivuxolimab was administered to patients every 2 weeks at six dose levels: 0.01, 0.1, 0.3, 1.5, 3 and 10 mg/kg. Of the roughly 52 dose-escalation patients, hepatocellular carcinoma was present in roughly 19, melanoma in roughly 15, renal cell carcinoma in 9 and head and neck cancer in 9. The dose-escalation cohort was over 70% male with a mean age of about 54 years, ranging from roughly 23 to 79. Prior anti-PD-1, anti-PD-L1 or anti-CTLA-4 therapy was permitted, and checkpoint inhibitors had been received by approximately 39% of dose-escalation patients. Three dose-escalation patients achieved partial responses, one with hepatocellular carcinoma and two with cutaneous melanoma. The purpose of peripheral TCRbeta sequencing was to test whether ivuxolimab changed TCR sequence diversity and led to clonal T-cell expansion. The monotherapy dose-escalation portion (N ≈ 52 patients) of the phase I ivuxolimab trial is reported in the paper.

The study at large found these results: Antigen specificity was not determined for the clonally expanded peripheral T cells. After ivuxolimab, CD8+ T cells had more expanded clones than CD4+ T cells on average. Clonal expansion of both CD4+ and CD8+ blood T cells was observed from baseline to week 6 at doses 0.1 to 3.0 mg/kg. Low levels of normalized T-cell clonal expansion were also seen in some patients who did not respond. In the 0.1-3.0 mg/kg groups, partial responders had among the lowest normalized peripheral clonal expansion, particularly in CD8+ T cells.

The CDR3 has 19 amino acids, counting the end cysteine and phenylalanine. The kept DNA is CDR3 alone, 57 bases in frame from the first base. The V end gives up 4 bases and the J end 0 bases, leaving 11 bases in the junction not matched to a gene. In the germline V gene, CDR1 corresponds to LGHNA and CDR2 to YNFKEQ. The trial excluded patients who had a history of autoimmune disease or who were on systemic immunosuppression. In every dose cohort, peripheral blood was drawn for TCR sequencing at baseline, cycle 4 day 1, and cycle 7 day 1. Samples were obtained from an open-label, multicenter, first-in-human phase I dose-escalation trial of ivuxolimab. Adults with locally advanced or metastatic melanoma, renal cell, hepatocellular, or head and neck squamous cell carcinoma were enrolled in the trial. Before TCR sequencing, CD4+ and CD8+ T cells were separately sorted from peripheral blood.

The TCR originated in an adult with an advanced solid tumor such as melanoma, head and neck, liver or kidney cancer. The specimen was CD4+ or CD8+ T cells sorted from blood, collected in a trial of the OX40 agonist ivuxolimab. The chain is assembled from TRBV4-2 and TRBJ2-3, with 12 bases matching TRBD2. The CDR3 here reads CASSLVGTSGLLSTDTQYF. The DNA reads TGTGCCAGCAGCCTCGTCGGGACTAGCGGGCTCCTGAGCACAGATACGCAGTATTTT.